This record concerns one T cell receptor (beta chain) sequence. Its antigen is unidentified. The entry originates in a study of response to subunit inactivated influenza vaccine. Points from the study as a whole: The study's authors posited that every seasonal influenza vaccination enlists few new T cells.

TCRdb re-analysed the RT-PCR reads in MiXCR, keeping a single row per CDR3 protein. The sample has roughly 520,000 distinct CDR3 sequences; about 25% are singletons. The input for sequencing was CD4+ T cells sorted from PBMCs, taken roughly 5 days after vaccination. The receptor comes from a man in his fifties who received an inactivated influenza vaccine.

The CDR3 here is CASSGSGHTEAFF. The CDR3 nucleotides are TGTGCCAGCAGTGGTTCAGGGCACACTGAAGCTTTCTTT. The chain joins TRBV6-4 to TRBJ1-1; possible D gene TRBD1, 5 bases. This CDR3 spans 13 amino acids. Trimming shortened V by 4 bases and J by 3 bases, and 9 bases separated the two germline ends. Germline assignment: CDR1 MRHNA and CDR2 SNTAGT.